The 11 T cell receptor beta chains below were found in one sample sequenced in a study of blood T cell repertoires in COVID-19. Assay: immunoSEQ multiplex PCR; the TCRdb copy retains only in-frame clones and omits some. This sample has about 100,000 clones; just under 85% occur once, and the top ten carry 10% to 15%. The sequenced material came from peripheral blood. Every receptor here comes from a man in his fifties or sixties with active or convalescent COVID-19.

V is TRBV6-2 or TRBV6-3 and J is TRBJ2-3, with 9 bases that match TRBD2. CDR1 is MNHEY, CDR2 SVGEGT, per germline. There are 15 residues in the CDR3. J lost 0 bases, V lost 8 bases, and 6 bases had no gene match. CDR3 sequence (DNA): TGTGCCAGCCGCCTAGCGGGATTTAGCACAGATACGCAGTATTTT. This sequence encodes CASRLAGFSTDTQYF.

CDR3 region: CATSGAELETQYF. The CDR3 bases are TGTGCCACCAGTGGTGCGGAATTGGAGACCCAGTACTTC. V and J are TRBV24-1 and TRBJ2-5, with unresolved D. The CDR3 spans 13 residues. The V gene's germline CDR1 is KGHDR and CDR2 SFDVKD. Trimming took 5 bases from V and 5 from J, leaving 11 bases between them.

This chain uses TRBV29-1 with TRBJ2-1; TRBD2 matches at 11 bases. V was pared by 2 bases and J by 7 bases, with 10 bases of the junction left unmatched. The germline V gene has CDR1 SQVTM and CDR2 ANQGSEA. The CDR3 length is 16 residues. Here the CDR3 DNA reads TGCAGCGTTGAAATAGGCACTAGCGGGAGTTATAATGAGCAGTTCTTC. Protein sequence: CSVEIGTSGSYNEQFF.

This rearrangement joins TRBV4-1 to TRBJ2-7; D is perhaps TRBD1 (6 bases). The CDR3 runs to 15 residues. Trimming took off 4 bases at V and 4 bases at J, with 17 bases between the two ends. The germline V gene has CDR1 MGHRA and CDR2 YSYEKL. CDR3 sequence: CASSRPGQKQYEQYF. The CDR3 region has the DNA TGCGCCAGCAGCCGCCCAGGACAGAAACAATACGAGCAGTACTTC.

V and J are TRBV12-3 or TRBV12-4 and TRBJ1-2, with unresolved D. The CDR3 runs to 13 residues. Trimming removed 6 bases from V and 1 base from J, with 9 bases in between. The CDR3 reads CASSEPGNYGYTF. The CDR3 DNA reads as TGTGCCAGCAGCGAACCGGGTAACTATGGCTACACCTTC.

This chain uses TRBV18 with TRBJ1-2; TRBD1 is a possible D gene (5 bases). This CDR3 spans 14 amino acids. V shed 6 bases and J shed 0 bases, with 11 bases lying between them. Germline V CDR1 and CDR2: KGHSH, LQKENI. CDR3 nucleotide sequence: TGTGCCAGCTCGGAGGGGCGAGCTAACTATGGCTACACCTTC. Its protein product is CASSEGRANYGYTF.

The CDR3 DNA follows: TGTGCCAGCAAGTACGGGACAGGGGTCGGCTACACCTTC. This codes for CASKYGTGVGYTF. The chain couples TRBV28 to TRBJ1-2, with TRBD1 matching 10 bases. The germline CDR1 and CDR2 sequences are MDHEN and SYDVKM. The V segment lost 7 bases and the J segment 8 bases; nucleotides outside the gene matches: 7. CDR3 length equals 13 residues.

The genes are TRBV30 and TRBJ2-4; possible D gene TRBD2, 5 bases. CDR1 and CDR2 from the germline V gene are GTSNPN and SVGIG (reference sequence). This CDR3 is built from 11 residues. CDR3 residues: CRGAVKNIQYF. The CDR3 DNA reads TGTCGAGGAGCGGTTAAAAACATTCAGTACTTC.

This chain uses TRBV7-2 with TRBJ2-7; 9 nucleotides match TRBD2. Germline-derived CDR1 and CDR2 are SGHTA and FQGNSA. Trimming cost V 5 bases and J 4 bases; bases outside gene matches: 18. This CDR3 is 18 amino acids long. The CDR3 sequence: CASSPVAVAGVLVYEQYF. The CDR3 DNA is TGTGCCAGCAGCCCCGTTGCCGTAGCGGGGGTGCTAGTGTACGAGCAGTACTTC.

The J gene is TRBJ2-5, the V gene TRBV19, with TRBD1 identical over 11 bases. CDR1 is LNHDA and CDR2 is SQIVND in the germline V gene (reference sequence). The CDR3 is made up of 13 amino acids. V lost 5 bases, J lost 6 bases, and 2 bases stayed unmatched. CDR3 DNA sequence: TGTGCCAGTAGTCGGACAGGGGGCCAGACCCAGTACTTC. Translating it yields CASSRTGGQTQYF.

There are a few counts of this clone. The same CDR3 is also encoded by other DNA sequences in this sample. This chain links TRBV24-1 with TRBJ2-1, with 9 nucleotides matching TRBD2. Germline-derived CDR1 and CDR2 are KGHDR and SFDVKD. The V and J ends lost 4 bases and 0 bases, in that order; junction bases with no gene match: 3. The length of the CDR3 is 16 residues. The CDR3 sequence: CATSDPTSGSYNEQFF. CDR3 DNA: TGTGCCACCAGTGACCCGACTAGCGGCTCCTACAATGAGCAGTTCTTC.